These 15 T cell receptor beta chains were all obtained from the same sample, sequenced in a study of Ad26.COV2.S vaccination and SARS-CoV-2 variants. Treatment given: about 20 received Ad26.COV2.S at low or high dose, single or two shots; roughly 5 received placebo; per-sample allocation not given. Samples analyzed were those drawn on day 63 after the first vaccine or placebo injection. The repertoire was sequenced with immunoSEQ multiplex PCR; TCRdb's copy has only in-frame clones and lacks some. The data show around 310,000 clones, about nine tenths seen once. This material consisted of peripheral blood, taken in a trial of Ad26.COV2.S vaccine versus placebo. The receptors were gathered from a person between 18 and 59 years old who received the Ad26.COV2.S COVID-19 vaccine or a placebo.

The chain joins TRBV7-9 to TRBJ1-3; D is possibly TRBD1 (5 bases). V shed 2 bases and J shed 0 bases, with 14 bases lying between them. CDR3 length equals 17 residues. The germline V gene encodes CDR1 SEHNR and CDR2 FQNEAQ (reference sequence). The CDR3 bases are TGTGCCAGCAGCTTACTATGGGGGGTAAACTCTGGAAACACCATATATTTT. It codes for CASSLLWGVNSGNTIYF.

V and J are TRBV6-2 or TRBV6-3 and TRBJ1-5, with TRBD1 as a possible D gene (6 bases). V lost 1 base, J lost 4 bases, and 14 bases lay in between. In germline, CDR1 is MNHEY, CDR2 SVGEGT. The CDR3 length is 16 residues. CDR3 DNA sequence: TGTGCCAGCAGTTACTTAGGGACATCAGATAATCAGCCCCAGCATTTT. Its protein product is CASSYLGTSDNQPQHF.

The CDR3 coding sequence is TGTGCCTGGAGTAAAGACAGGGATCCTGTTAACCGGGGTCGGTTCTTC. Translation gives CAWSKDRDPVNRGRFF. The chain recombines TRBV30 with TRBJ2-1; 7 bases line up with TRBD1. CDR1 GTSNPN and CDR2 SVGIG come from the germline V gene (reference sequence). V was clipped by 2 bases and J by 15 bases; unmatched bases: 22. The CDR3 loop spans 16 amino acids.

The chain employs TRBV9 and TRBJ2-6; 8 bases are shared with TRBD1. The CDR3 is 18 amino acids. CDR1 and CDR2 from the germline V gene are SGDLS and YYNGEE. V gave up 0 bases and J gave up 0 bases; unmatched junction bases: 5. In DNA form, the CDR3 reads TGTGCCAGCAGCGTAGCCCCTGGGACAGGCTCTGGGGCCAACGTCCTGACTTTC. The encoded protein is CASSVAPGTGSGANVLTF.

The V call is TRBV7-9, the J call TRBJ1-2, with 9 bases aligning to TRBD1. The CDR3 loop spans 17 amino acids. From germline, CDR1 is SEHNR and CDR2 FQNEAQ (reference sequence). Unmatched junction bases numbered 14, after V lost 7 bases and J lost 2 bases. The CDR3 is CASTPILMGQGNYGYTF. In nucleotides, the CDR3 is TGTGCCAGCACCCCCATACTGATGGGACAGGGAAACTATGGCTACACCTTC.

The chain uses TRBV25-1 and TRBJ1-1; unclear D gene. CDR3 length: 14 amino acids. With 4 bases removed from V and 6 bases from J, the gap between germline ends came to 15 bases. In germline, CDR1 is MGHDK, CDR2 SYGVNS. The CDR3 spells CASSAGVPSPEAFF. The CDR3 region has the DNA TGTGCCAGCAGTGCCGGGGTACCTTCGCCTGAAGCTTTCTTT. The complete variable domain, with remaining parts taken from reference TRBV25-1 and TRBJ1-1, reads EADIYQTPRYLVIGTGKKITLECSQTMGHDKMYWYQQDPGMELHLIHYSYGVNSTEKGDLSSESTVSRIRTEHFPLTLESARPSHTSQYLCASSAGVPSPEAFFGQGTRLTVV.

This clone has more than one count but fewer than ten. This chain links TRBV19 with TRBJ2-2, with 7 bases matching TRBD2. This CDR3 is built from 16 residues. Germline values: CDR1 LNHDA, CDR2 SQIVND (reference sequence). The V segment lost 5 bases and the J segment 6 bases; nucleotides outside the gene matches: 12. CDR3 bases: TGTGCCAGTAGTCCCCCGGGGGGTGAATATGCCGGGGAGCTGTTTTTT. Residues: CASSPPGGEYAGELFF. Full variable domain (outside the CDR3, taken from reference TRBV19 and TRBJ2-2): DGGITQSPKYLFRKEGQNVTLSCEQNLNHDAMYWYRQDPGQGLRLIYYSQIVNDFQKGDIAEGYSVSREKKESFPLTVTSAQKNPTAFYLCASSPPGGEYAGELFFGEGSRLTVL.

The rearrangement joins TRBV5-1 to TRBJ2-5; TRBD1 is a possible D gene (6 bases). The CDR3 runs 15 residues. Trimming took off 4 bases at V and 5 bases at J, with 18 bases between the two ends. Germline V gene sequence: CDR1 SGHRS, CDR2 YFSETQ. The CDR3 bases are TGCGCCAGCAGCCGCGACTTACAGGGACGGGAGACCCAGTACTTC. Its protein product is CASSRDLQGRETQYF.

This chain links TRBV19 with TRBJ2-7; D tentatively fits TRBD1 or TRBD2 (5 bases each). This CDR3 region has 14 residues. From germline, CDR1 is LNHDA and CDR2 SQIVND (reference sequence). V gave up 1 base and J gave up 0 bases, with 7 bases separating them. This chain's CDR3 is CASSIAGPSYEQYF. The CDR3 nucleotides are TGTGCCAGTAGTATAGCGGGGCCCTCCTACGAGCAGTACTTC. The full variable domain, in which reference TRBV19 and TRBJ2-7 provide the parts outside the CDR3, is DGGITQSPKYLFRKEGQNVTLSCEQNLNHDAMYWYRQDPGQGLRLIYYSQIVNDFQKGDIAEGYSVSREKKESFPLTVTSAQKNPTAFYLCASSIAGPSYEQYFGPGTRLTVT.

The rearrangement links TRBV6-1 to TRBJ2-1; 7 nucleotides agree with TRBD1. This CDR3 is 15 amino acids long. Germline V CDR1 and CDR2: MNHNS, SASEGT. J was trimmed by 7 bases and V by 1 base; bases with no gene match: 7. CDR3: CASSEGRTGRNEQFF. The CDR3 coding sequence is TGTGCCAGCAGTGAAGGCAGGACAGGAAGAAATGAGCAGTTCTTC.

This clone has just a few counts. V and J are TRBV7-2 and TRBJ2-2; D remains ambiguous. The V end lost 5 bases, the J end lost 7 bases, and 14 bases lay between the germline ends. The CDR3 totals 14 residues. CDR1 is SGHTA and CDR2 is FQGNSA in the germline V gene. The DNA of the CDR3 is TGTGCCAGCAGCCCCTCGCTATGGGTCGGGGAGCTGTTTTTT. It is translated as CASSPSLWVGELFF.

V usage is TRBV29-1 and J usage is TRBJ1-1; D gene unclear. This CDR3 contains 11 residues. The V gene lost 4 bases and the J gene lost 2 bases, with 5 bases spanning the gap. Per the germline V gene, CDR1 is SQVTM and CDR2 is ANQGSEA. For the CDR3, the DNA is TGCAGCGTTGTTGATAACACTGAAGCTTTCTTT. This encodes CSVVDNTEAFF.

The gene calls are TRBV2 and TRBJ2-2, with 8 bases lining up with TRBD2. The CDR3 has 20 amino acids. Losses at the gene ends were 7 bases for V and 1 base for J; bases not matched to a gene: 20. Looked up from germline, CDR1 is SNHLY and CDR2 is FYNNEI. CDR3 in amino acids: CASMTPTTSAAKGNTGELFF. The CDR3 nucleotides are TGTGCCAGCATGACCCCAACGACTAGCGCCGCAAAGGGGAACACCGGGGAGCTGTTTTTT.

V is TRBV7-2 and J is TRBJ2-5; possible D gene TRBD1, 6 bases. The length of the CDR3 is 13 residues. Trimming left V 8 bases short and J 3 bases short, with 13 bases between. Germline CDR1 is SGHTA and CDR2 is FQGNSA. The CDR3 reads CASLRTEEETQYF. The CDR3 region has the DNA TGTGCCAGCCTCCGGACAGAAGAAGAGACCCAGTACTTC.

The CDR3, as DNA: TGTGCCAGCTCACTAAAACGGACAGGGTCTAACTATGGCTACACCTTC. It encodes CASSLKRTGSNYGYTF. This chain uses TRBV18 with TRBJ1-2, with 8 bases identical to TRBD1. This CDR3 contains 16 residues. Looked up from germline, CDR1 is KGHSH and CDR2 is LQKENI. Trimming removed 4 bases from V and 0 bases from J; junction bases left unmatched: 7.